This TCR beta chain was sequenced for a study of blood T cell repertoires in COVID-19. Study background: The cDNA or gDNA used as material had been derived from T cells, B-cell-depleted T cells, or PBMCs.

CDR3 length: 17 residues. V gave up 3 bases and J gave up 4 bases; unmatched junction bases: 12. Germline CDR1 LNHDA, CDR2 SQIVND (reference sequence). TCRdb keeps only in-frame clones here, not all; method: immunoSEQ multiplex PCR. The table includes approximately 110,000 clones, 70% to 90% detected once. The sequencing sample was made of peripheral blood. This TCR was recovered from a human donor in a cohort sampled during active COVID-19. The V call is TRBV19, the J call TRBJ2-3; 8 nucleotides line up with TRBD1. CDR3 in amino acids: CASSIRRDRLAPDTQYF. The CDR3 nucleotides read TGTGCCAGTAGTATTCGCCGGGACAGGTTAGCCCCAGATACGCAGTATTTT.